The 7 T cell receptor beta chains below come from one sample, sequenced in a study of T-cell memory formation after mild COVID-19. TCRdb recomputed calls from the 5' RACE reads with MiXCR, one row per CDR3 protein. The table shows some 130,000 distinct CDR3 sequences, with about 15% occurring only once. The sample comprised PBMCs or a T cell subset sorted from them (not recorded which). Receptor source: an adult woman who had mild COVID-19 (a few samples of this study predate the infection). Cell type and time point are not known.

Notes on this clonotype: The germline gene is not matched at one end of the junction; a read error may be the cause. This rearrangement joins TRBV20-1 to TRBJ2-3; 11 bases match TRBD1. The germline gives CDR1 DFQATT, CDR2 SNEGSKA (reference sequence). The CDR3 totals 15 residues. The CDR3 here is CSARADRGPSDTQYF. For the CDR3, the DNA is TGTAGTGCTAGGGCGGACAGGGGGCCGTCAGATACGCAGTATTTT.

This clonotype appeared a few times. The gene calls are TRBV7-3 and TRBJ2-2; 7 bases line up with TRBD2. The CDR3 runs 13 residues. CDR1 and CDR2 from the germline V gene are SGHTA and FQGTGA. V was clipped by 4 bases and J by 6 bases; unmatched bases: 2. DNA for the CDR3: TGTGCCAGCAGCTCCCGGGGGGCCGGGGAGCTGTTTTTT. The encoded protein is CASSSRGAGELFF.

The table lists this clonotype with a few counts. For the CDR3, the DNA is TGCGCCAGCAGCTTGGACAGGACAGAAGAGACCCAGTACTTC. Its protein product is CASSLDRTEETQYF. The chain joins TRBV5-1 to TRBJ2-5, with D possibly matching TRBD1 (6 bases). Germline V gene data show CDR1 as SGHRS and CDR2 as YFSETQ. Trimming removed 0 bases at V and 3 bases at J, with 9 bases between. The CDR3 consists of 14 residues.

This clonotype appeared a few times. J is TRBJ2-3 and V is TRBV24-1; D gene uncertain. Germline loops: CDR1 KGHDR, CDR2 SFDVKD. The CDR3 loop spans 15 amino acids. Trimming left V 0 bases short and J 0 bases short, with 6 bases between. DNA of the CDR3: TGTGCCACCAGTGATTTGCCCGACAGCACAGATACGCAGTATTTT. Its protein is CATSDLPDSTDTQYF.

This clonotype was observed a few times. This CDR3 reads CASSPLTAGAKNIQYF. The CDR3 region has the DNA TGTGCCAGCAGCCCTTTGACGGCGGGGGCCAAAAACATTCAGTACTTC. V gene TRBV6-5 combines with J gene TRBJ2-4; D perhaps matches TRBD2 (6 bases). Trimming cost V 6 bases and J 1 base, with 16 bases left between them. The CDR3 has 16 residues. Germline CDR1 is MNHEY and CDR2 is SVGAGI.

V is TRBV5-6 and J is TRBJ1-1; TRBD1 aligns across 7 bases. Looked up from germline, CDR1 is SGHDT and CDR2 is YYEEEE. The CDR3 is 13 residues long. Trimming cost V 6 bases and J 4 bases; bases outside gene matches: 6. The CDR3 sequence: CASTQQGGTEAFF. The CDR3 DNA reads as TGTGCCAGCACCCAGCAGGGGGGCACTGAAGCTTTCTTT.

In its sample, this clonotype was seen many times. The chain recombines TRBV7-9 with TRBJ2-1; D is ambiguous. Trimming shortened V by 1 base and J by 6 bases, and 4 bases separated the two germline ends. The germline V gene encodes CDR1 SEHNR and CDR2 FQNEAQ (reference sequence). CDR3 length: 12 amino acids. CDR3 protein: CASSLGSNEQFF. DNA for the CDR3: TGTGCCAGCAGCTTAGGTAGCAATGAGCAGTTCTTC.